The rows below give T cell receptor beta chains drawn from one sample of a study of CD8+CD57+ T cells in acquired aplastic anemia. TCRdb reprocessed the reads with MiXCR, giving one entry per CDR3 protein. Of 310,000 or so distinct CDR3 sequences in the sample, approximately 58% were seen once. Sequencing was done on a sample of sorted CD4+, CD8+, or CD8+CD57+ T cells (not recorded which) from PBMCs. Receptors were obtained from a human donor with aplastic anemia. Both conserved end residues are part of each CDR3. Fields, in order: V gene, J gene, D gene, clone size, CDR3 protein, CDR3 DNA. D genes are given only for firm matches. The size of a clone is reported for some rows only, either as once, few or many, or as a class for expanded clones.

v_call: TRBV5-1; j_call: TRBJ2-3; d_call: NA; clone_size: many; cdr3_aa: CASSEGPSTDTQYF; cdr3_nt: TGCGCCAGCAGCGAGGGACCCAGCACAGATACGCAGTATTTT
v_call: TRBV6-1; j_call: TRBJ1-2; d_call: NA; clone_size: many; cdr3_aa: CASNAKGDDLYGYTF; cdr3_nt: TGTGCCAGCAACGCTAAAGGGGACGACCTCTATGGCTACACCTTC
v_call: TRBV4-3; j_call: TRBJ2-7; d_call: NA; clone_size: NA; cdr3_aa: CASSQDEGLIDSYEQYF; cdr3_nt: TGCGCCAGCAGCCAAGATGAAGGTCTGATTGACTCCTACGAGCAGTACTTC
v_call: TRBV7-2; j_call: TRBJ1-5; d_call: NA; clone_size: once; cdr3_aa: CASTSWAGQHF; cdr3_nt: TGTGCCAGCACCTCTTGGGCGGGACAGCATTTT
v_call: TRBV9; j_call: TRBJ1-2; d_call: TRBD1; clone_size: many; cdr3_aa: CASSVGDSHYGYTF; cdr3_nt: TGTGCCAGCAGCGTAGGGGACAGTCACTATGGCTACACCTTC
v_call: TRBV14; j_call: TRBJ2-2; d_call: TRBD1; clone_size: many; cdr3_aa: CASRVQGAGELFF; cdr3_nt: TGTGCCAGCAGGGTACAGGGGGCCGGGGAGCTGTTTTTT
v_call: TRBV11-3; j_call: TRBJ2-1; d_call: NA; clone_size: NA; cdr3_aa: CASSSGEGEQFF; cdr3_nt: TGTGCCAGCAGCTCAGGGGAAGGTGAGCAGTTCTTC
v_call: TRBV27; j_call: TRBJ2-7; d_call: TRBD1; clone_size: NA; cdr3_aa: CASSHRDSSYEQYF; cdr3_nt: TGTGCCAGCAGTCACCGGGACAGCTCCTACGAGCAGTACTTC
v_call: TRBV19; j_call: TRBJ2-7; d_call: TRBD1; clone_size: many; cdr3_aa: CAIGTGSEQYF; cdr3_nt: TGTGCCATAGGGACAGGGAGCGAGCAGTACTTC
v_call: TRBV7-2; j_call: TRBJ1-1; d_call: NA; clone_size: NA; cdr3_aa: CASSLASGSEAFF; cdr3_nt: TGTGCCAGCAGCTTAGCGAGTGGGAGTGAAGCTTTCTTT
v_call: TRBV19; j_call: TRBJ1-6; d_call: NA; clone_size: many; cdr3_aa: CASSITGQKSPLHF; cdr3_nt: TGTGCCAGTAGTATCACAGGGCAAAAGTCACCCCTCCACTTT
v_call: TRBV7-2; j_call: TRBJ1-1; d_call: NA; clone_size: NA; cdr3_aa: CASSFELGEVTAPTVAFF; cdr3_nt: TGTGCCAGCAGCTTTGAGCTGGGTGAAGTCACAGCTCCCACTGTAGCTTTCTTT
v_call: TRBV28; j_call: TRBJ1-2; d_call: NA; clone_size: NA; cdr3_aa: CASSLRMRGSVNYGYTF; cdr3_nt: TGTGCCAGCAGTTTAAGGATGCGGGGCAGCGTTAACTATGGCTACACCTTC
v_call: TRBV7-2; j_call: TRBJ2-5; d_call: TRBD2; clone_size: NA; cdr3_aa: CASSFRAGYETQYF; cdr3_nt: TGTGCCAGCAGCTTCAGAGCGGGGTACGAGACCCAGTACTTC
v_call: TRBV2; j_call: TRBJ2-7; d_call: NA; clone_size: NA; cdr3_aa: CASTTMNEQYF; cdr3_nt: TGTGCCAGCACGACTATGAACGAGCAGTACTTC
v_call: TRBV7-2; j_call: TRBJ2-3; d_call: NA; clone_size: NA; cdr3_aa: CASSLVYPPTDTQYF; cdr3_nt: TGTGCCAGCAGCTTAGTGTACCCCCCAACAGATACGCAGTATTTT
v_call: TRBV15; j_call: TRBJ2-7; d_call: TRBD2; clone_size: many; cdr3_aa: CATRWEREVSYEQYF; cdr3_nt: TGTGCCACCAGGTGGGAGCGGGAGGTCTCCTACGAGCAGTACTTC
v_call: TRBV19; j_call: TRBJ2-1; d_call: NA; clone_size: NA; cdr3_aa: CASRDPGRNEQFF; cdr3_nt: TGTGCCAGCCGGGACCCTGGGAGGAATGAGCAGTTCTTC
v_call: TRBV7-2; j_call: TRBJ1-2; d_call: TRBD1; clone_size: NA; cdr3_aa: CASTPAGTGFYGYTF; cdr3_nt: TGTGCCAGCACCCCAGCCGGGACAGGATTTTATGGCTACACCTTC
v_call: TRBV9; j_call: TRBJ2-3; d_call: TRBD1; clone_size: few; cdr3_aa: CASSVGQGVSTDTQYF; cdr3_nt: TGTGCCAGCAGCGTAGGACAGGGCGTAAGCACAGATACGCAGTATTTT
v_call: TRBV20-1; j_call: TRBJ2-1; d_call: NA; clone_size: many; cdr3_aa: CSARGQGPSYNEQFF; cdr3_nt: TGCAGTGCCAGAGGGCAGGGGCCCTCCTACAATGAGCAGTTCTTC
v_call: TRBV25-1; j_call: TRBJ2-7; d_call: NA; clone_size: NA; cdr3_aa: CASSEEQRLYF; cdr3_nt: TGTGCCAGCAGTGAAGAACAGAGGCTGTACTTC
v_call: TRBV20-1; j_call: TRBJ2-3; d_call: NA; clone_size: NA; cdr3_aa: CSVLRDPDSEQYF; cdr3_nt: TGCAGTGTACTCCGGGACCCCGACAGTGAGCAGTATTTT